This is a list of T cell receptor beta chains from one sample in a study of cytomegalovirus exposure and HLA in healthy donors. Assay: immunoSEQ multiplex PCR; the TCRdb copy retains only in-frame clones and omits some. This sample has about 150,000 clones, with approximately 82% found just once. The specimen was PBMCs. Receptors originate from a woman in her 50s in good health and CMV-seropositive. Each CDR3 is given with its conserved first and last residue. The order of the fields is J gene, V gene, D gene, clone size, CDR3 DNA, CDR3 protein. D genes are given only for firm matches. For some rows the clone size is stated as once, few or many, or as a class when expanded; others skip it.

TRBJ2-1 TRBV10-2 TRBD1 few TGCGCCAGCGGCGCCGGGACAGGAACTTACAATGAGCAGTTCTTC CASGAGTGTYNEQFF
TRBJ1-4 TRBV7-9 TRBD1 - TGTGCCAGCGGTTCTATAACCGGGACAGTGACGGAAAAACTGTTTTTT CASGSITGTVTEKLFF
TRBJ2-1 TRBV4-1 TRBD2 few TGCGCCAGCAGCCAAGATCCTAGCGGGGGGGCCAGTGAGCAGTTCTTC CASSQDPSGGASEQFF
TRBJ2-7 TRBV6-5 TRBD2 once TGTGCCAGCAGTTACGGGCTAGCGGGGGTCTACGAGCAGTACTTC CASSYGLAGVYEQYF
TRBJ2-7 TRBV23-1 - - TGCGCCAGCGGCGACAGGCCGATGGCCTTTAACGAGCAGTACTTC CASGDRPMAFNEQYF
TRBJ1-4 TRBV11-3 - few TGTGCCAGCAGCTTAAACGGGAATACCAATGAAAAACTGTTTTTT CASSLNGNTNEKLFF
TRBJ1-2 TRBV6-5 - - TGTGCCAGCAGCCAGGGTCCAGCTTCCTATGGCTACACCTTC CASSQGPASYGYTF
TRBJ1-5 TRBV7-9 - - TGTGCCAGCAGCTTCGGCAATCAGCCCCAGCATTTT CASSFGNQPQHF
TRBJ2-2 TRBV12-5 TRBD2 - TGTGCTAGTGGCCTGCCGGGACTACTGACCGGGGAGCTGTTTTTT CASGLPGLLTGELFF
TRBJ2-7 TRBV30 - - TGTGCCTGGAGCCAGACCTACGAGCAGTACTTC CAWSQTYEQYF
TRBJ2-1 TRBV7-2 TRBD1 - TGTGCCAGCAGCCAACAGGGGGCAAATGAGCAGTTCTTC CASSQQGANEQFF
TRBJ2-2 TRBV23-1 - - TGCGCCAGCAGTCAATCGCAGGGGTACACCGGGGAGCTGTTTTTT CASSQSQGYTGELFF
TRBJ2-3 TRBV2 TRBD2 - TGTGCCAGCAGGGATGGTACTAGCGGGGGGGCCAGCACAGATACGCAGTATTTT CASRDGTSGGASTDTQYF
TRBJ2-3 TRBV5-1 - - TGCGCCAGCAGCCACCCTAGCGAAACGCAGTATTTT CASSHPSETQYF
TRBJ2-5 TRBV5-8 - - TGTGCCAGCAGCCCCCAGGGAAGGGGTTTGGAGACCCAGTACTTC CASSPQGRGLETQYF
TRBJ2-1 TRBV5-1 TRBD2 - TGCGCCAGCAGACCCACTAGCGGGGGGATTAGGGAGCAGTTCTTC CASRPTSGGIREQFF
TRBJ2-1 TRBV11-2 TRBD1 - TGTGCCAGCAGCTTAGATCTAGGGACAGGGTTTGGGCAGTTCTTC CASSLDLGTGFGQFF
TRBJ1-1 TRBV6-5 - few TGTGCCAGCAATCGGTTCCCCGAAGCTTTCTTT CASNRFPEAFF
TRBJ2-1 TRBV7-8 TRBD2 - TGTGCCAGCAGCTTAGGACGGCTAGCGGGGGGGGCTGAGCAGTTCTTC CASSLGRLAGGAEQFF
TRBJ2-7 TRBV27 - - TGTGCCAGCAGTTTAGAGGGGGACGGGTACGAGCAGTACTTC CASSLEGDGYEQYF
TRBJ2-1 TRBV7-8 TRBD2 - TGTGCCAGCAGCAATCCGGGACTAGGGAGAAATGAGCAGTTCTTC CASSNPGLGRNEQFF
TRBJ2-2 TRBV5-1 - - TGCGCCAGCAGCTCGGCGGGCCCCGGGGAGCTGTTTTTT CASSSAGPGELFF
TRBJ2-2 TRBV2 TRBD2 few TGTGCCACCGAAAACACTAGCGGGGTTAACACCGGGGAGCTGTTTTTT CATENTSGVNTGELFF
TRBJ2-1 TRBV7-6 - - TGTGCCAGCAGCCCATCCGGGGGTAGCAGGGAGCAGTTCTTC CASSPSGGSREQFF
TRBJ2-1 TRBV6-6 - once TGTGCCAGCAAAGCTAGTTTAAGTAGCTCCTACAATGAGCAGTTCTTC CASKASLSSSYNEQFF
TRBJ1-5 TRBV28 TRBD1 once TGTGCCAGCAGCACGACAGGGCATCAGCCCCAGCATTTT CASSTTGHQPQHF
TRBJ1-6 TRBV21-1 - - TGTGCCAGCAGCAAAGGGAACAGAAATTCACCCCTCCACTTT CASSKGNRNSPLHF
TRBJ1-4 TRBV25-1 - - TGTGCCAGGACAAAAAAGGGGCGAACTAATGAAAAACTGTTTTTT CARTKKGRTNEKLFF
TRBJ1-3 TRBV5-1 TRBD1 - TGCGCCAGCAGCCGGGACAGGGGGCCTGGAAACACCATATATTTT CASSRDRGPGNTIYF
TRBJ2-1 TRBV27 TRBD1 - TGTGCCAGCCAAATTAACCGGGACAGGGTAACTGAGCAGTTCTTC CASQINRDRVTEQFF
TRBJ1-1 TRBV27 - - TGTGCCAGCAGTTTTCGGGGAATCGGGGACACTGAAGCTTTCTTT CASSFRGIGDTEAFF
TRBJ2-2 TRBV9 TRBD1 once TGTGCCAGCAGCACAACAGGGGGCTTCGGGGAGCTGTTTTTT CASSTTGGFGELFF
TRBJ2-3 TRBV5-4 TRBD2 - TGTGCCAGCAGCCTGGCGGGGGGACACAGCACAGATACGCAGTATTTT CASSLAGGHSTDTQYF
TRBJ2-7 TRBV7-2 TRBD2 - TGTGCCAGCAAATCTAGCGGGGGCCCCTACGAGCAGTACTTC CASKSSGGPYEQYF
TRBJ2-5 TRBV25-1 - - TGTGCCAGCAGTGAAAAATGGACACTCCGTGGGACCCAGTACTTC CASSEKWTLRGTQYF
TRBJ2-7 TRBV5-1 TRBD1 - TGCGCCAGCAGCTTAACGGGACAGGTCTACGAGCAGTACTTC CASSLTGQVYEQYF
TRBJ2-5 TRBV21-1 - - TGTGCCAGCAGCAAACGCCAGGGGGAGACCCAGTACTTC CASSKRQGETQYF
TRBJ2-7 TRBV5-5 TRBD1 - TGTGCCAGCACCGGGACAGGGGGCAGTTTACCCTCCTACGAGCAGTACTTC CASTGTGGSLPSYEQYF
TRBJ2-1 TRBV4-2 - - TGTGCCAGCAGCCAGGAGCAGAGTGTAGGTTACAATGAGCAGTTCTTC CASSQEQSVGYNEQFF
TRBJ2-7 TRBV2 - - TGTGCCAGCAAAACGGGACAAAATAACTACGAGCAGTACTTC CASKTGQNNYEQYF
TRBJ1-2 TRBV7-9 - few TGTGCCAGCAGCTTCGAGAGGGCCCTCCCCACCTTC CASSFERALPTF
TRBJ1-2 TRBV27 - - TGTGCCAGCAGTCAACTTGGACAGCCATATGGCTACACCTTC CASSQLGQPYGYTF
TRBJ2-3 TRBV5-4 - - TGTGCCAGCAGCTTAGGGGGGGCAACGAGGCCGCAGTATTTT CASSLGGATRPQYF
TRBJ2-6 TRBV19 TRBD1 - TGTGCCAGTCAGAGACAGGGGTCAGGGGCCAACGTCCTGACTTTC CASQRQGSGANVLTF
TRBJ2-7 TRBV19 - few TGTGCCAGTAGTATCACAGGGACGTTGGTTGGCGAGCAGTACTTC CASSITGTLVGEQYF
TRBJ2-2 TRBV4-1 TRBD1 once TGCGCCAGCAGCCTTACAGGGGAAGGCACCGGGGAGCTGTTTTTT CASSLTGEGTGELFF
TRBJ1-1 TRBV18 - once TGTGCCAGCTCACCGGCAGATATGAACACTGAAGCTTTCTTT CASSPADMNTEAFF
TRBJ2-2 TRBV30 - - TGTGCCTGCCGCACACATACAAACACCGGGGAGCTGTTTTTT CACRTHTNTGELFF
TRBJ2-1 TRBV5-4 TRBD2 - TGTGCCAGCAGCTCGGACCCGGGGGGGCCTCACATTGAGCAGTTCTTC CASSSDPGGPHIEQFF
TRBJ1-1 TRBV29-1 - - TGCAGCGTTGATCCCGTGGGACTTGAAGCTTTCTTT CSVDPVGLEAFF
TRBJ2-7 TRBV7-8 - few TGTGCCAGCAGCTTGGGGAGACAGGTCTACGAGCAGTACTTC CASSLGRQVYEQYF
TRBJ1-1 TRBV7-9 TRBD1 - TGTTCCAGCAGCCAGGGGGGCACTGAAGCTTTCTTT CSSSQGGTEAFF